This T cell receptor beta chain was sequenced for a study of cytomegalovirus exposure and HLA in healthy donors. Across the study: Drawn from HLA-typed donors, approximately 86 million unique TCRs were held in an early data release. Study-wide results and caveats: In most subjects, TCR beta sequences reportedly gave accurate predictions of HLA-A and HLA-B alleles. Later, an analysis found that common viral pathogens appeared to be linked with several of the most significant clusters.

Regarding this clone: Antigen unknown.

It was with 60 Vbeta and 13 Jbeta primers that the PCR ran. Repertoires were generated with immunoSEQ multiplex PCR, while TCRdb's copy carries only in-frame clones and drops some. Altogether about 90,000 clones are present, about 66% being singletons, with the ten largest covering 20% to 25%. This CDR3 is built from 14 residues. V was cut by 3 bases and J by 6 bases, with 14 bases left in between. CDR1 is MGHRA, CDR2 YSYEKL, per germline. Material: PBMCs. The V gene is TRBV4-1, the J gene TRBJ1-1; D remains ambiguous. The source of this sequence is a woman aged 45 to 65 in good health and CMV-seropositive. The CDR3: CASSHSVGPSEAFF. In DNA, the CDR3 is TGCGCCAGCAGCCATTCAGTGGGCCCCTCTGAAGCTTTCTTT.